These T cell receptor beta chains were read from a single sample in a study of blood T cell repertoires in COVID-19. Measured with immunoSEQ multiplex PCR; TCRdb has only the in-frame clones, and not every one. The data show roughly 180,000 clones, roughly four fifths seen once. The sample taken for sequencing was peripheral blood. Receptors were obtained from a human donor in a cohort sampled during active COVID-19. CDR3s include the opening cysteine and the closing phenylalanine or tryptophan. The D gene is left open where the match is weak.

TRBV2	TRBJ1-6	NA	CASSWGVSYNSPLHF
TRBV29-1	TRBJ2-2	TRBD1	CSVRDRTNTGELFF
TRBV7-2	TRBJ2-1	TRBD2	CASSLSSGSYNEQFF
TRBV9	TRBJ2-7	TRBD2	CASSVGGGNYEQYF
TRBV25-1	TRBJ1-2	NA	CASSDWTEDNYGYTF
TRBV9	TRBJ2-1	TRBD2	CASSGLAGGNNEQFF
TRBV7-2	TRBJ1-1	NA	CASSQSQGVAFF
TRBV2	TRBJ2-7	NA	CASSTTGYEQYF
TRBV6-1	TRBJ1-1	NA	CASSEVRGTEAFF
TRBV9	TRBJ2-2	NA	CASSGHREGDTGELFF
TRBV12-3/TRBV12-4	TRBJ1-1	NA	CASSFMNTEAFF
TRBV20-1	TRBJ2-7	NA	CSATAEYEQYF
TRBV20-1	TRBJ1-6	TRBD1	CSASRQGRHNSPLHF
TRBV5-6	TRBJ2-5	TRBD1	CASSYGQALPTQETQYF
TRBV5-1	TRBJ2-5	NA	CASSLWAGETQYF
TRBV7-2	TRBJ2-1	NA	CASSLIGSPNEQFF